A single sample is the source of the 30 T cell receptor beta chains below, sequenced in a study of cytomegalovirus exposure and HLA in healthy donors. 13 Jbeta primers and 60 Vbeta primers were used for the PCR. Sequencing was performed with immunoSEQ multiplex PCR; in TCRdb, only in-frame clones are kept and a portion is missing. The data hold over 150,000 clones, with 65% to 85% observed a single time. Sequenced material: PBMCs. The receptors here all came from a woman between 35 and 50 years old in good health and CMV-seropositive.

The V call is TRBV19, the J call TRBJ2-3, with TRBD2 matching over 8 bases. The CDR3 is made up of 17 amino acids. The V segment lost 9 bases and the J segment 0 bases; nucleotides outside the gene matches: 14. CDR1 is LNHDA and CDR2 is SQIVND in the germline V gene (reference sequence). The CDR3 protein is CASKREGRVSSTDTQYF. In DNA, the CDR3 is TGTGCCAGCAAACGGGAGGGTAGGGTTTCTAGCACAGATACGCAGTATTTT.

This rearrangement joins TRBV19 to TRBJ2-7; the D gene is possibly TRBD2 (6 bases). The CDR3 is 14 residues long. Germline assignment: CDR1 LNHDA and CDR2 SQIVND (reference sequence). V was cut by 10 bases and J by 3 bases, with 19 bases left in between. The CDR3 nucleotides are TGTGCCACTAAACGGGACTCGCAGGGCTACGAGCAGTACTTC. Translated: CATKRDSQGYEQYF.

The CDR3 nucleotides are TGTGCCAGCAGCTTCTTAGCGGGGGGGTACGAGCAGTACTTC. It is translated as CASSFLAGGYEQYF. The chain carries TRBV7-8 and TRBJ2-7, with 11 bases fitting TRBD2. Germline V gives CDR1 SGHVS, CDR2 FQNEAQ. The CDR3 spans 14 residues. The junction had 2 bases not matched to a gene; V was cut back by 3 bases and J by 4 bases.

This chain connects TRBV4-3 to TRBJ1-1; D not certain. Germline V gene data show CDR1 as LGHNA and CDR2 as YSLEER. The CDR3 loop spans 14 amino acids. V was clipped by 1 base and J by 1 base, with 7 bases between them. This CDR3 is CASSQGTANTEAFF. The CDR3 nucleotides are TGCGCCAGCAGCCAAGGAACAGCGAACACTGAAGCTTTCTTT.

V is TRBV4-3 and J is TRBJ2-3; 8 nucleotides align to TRBD2. The germline gives CDR1 LGHNA, CDR2 YSLEER. This CDR3 contains 17 residues. After removal of 0 bases from V and 3 bases from J, the junction contained 8 bases not matched to a gene. CDR3: CASSQDPRLAGTDTQYF. As DNA, the CDR3 is TGCGCCAGCAGCCAAGATCCGCGCCTAGCGGGTACAGATACGCAGTATTTT.

In this sample, this clone turned up a few times. This rearrangement joins TRBV21-1 to TRBJ2-7; the table's TRBD1 call for D was not verified on the DNA. TRBV21-1 is recorded as a pseudogene. This CDR3 contains 14 residues. CDR3 sequence: CASSPKVRGYEQYF. CDR3 coding DNA: TGTGCCAGCAGCCCTAAGGTTAGGGGCTACGAGCAGTACTTC.

The rearrangement uses TRBV30 and TRBJ2-3; possible D gene TRBD2, 7 bases. The CDR3 is made up of 14 amino acids. Germline lookup yields CDR1 GTSNPN and CDR2 SVGIG (reference sequence). V was trimmed by 0 bases and J by 2 bases, leaving 9 bases between them. CDR3 sequence reads: CAWSVGGVTDTQYF. The CDR3 coding sequence is TGTGCCTGGAGTGTAGGGGGGGTCACAGATACGCAGTATTTT. The full variable domain, in which reference TRBV30 and TRBJ2-3 provide the parts outside the CDR3, is SQTIHQWPATLVQPVGSPLSLECTVEGTSNPNLYWYRQAAGRGLQLLFYSVGIGQISSEVPQNLSASRPQDRQFILSSKKLLLSDSGFYLCAWSVGGVTDTQYFGPGTRLTVL.

The V gene is TRBV29-1, the J gene TRBJ2-3, with 9 bases matching TRBD1. Looked up from germline, CDR1 is SQVTM and CDR2 is ANQGSEA. CDR3 length: 13 residues. Trimming at V came to 4 bases and at J to 4 bases, leaving 3 bases not matched to a gene. The CDR3 DNA follows: TGCAGCGTTGTGGGACAGGGCGCAGATACGCAGTATTTT. It specifies CSVVGQGADTQYF.

This clone was observed a few times. CDR3 nucleotides: TGTGCCACCAGCCTAGCGGGGGGAGCAGATACGCAGTATTTT. Its protein product is CATSLAGGADTQYF. V usage is TRBV15 and J usage is TRBJ2-3, with TRBD2 matching over 11 bases. Trimming took 5 bases from V and 4 from J; bases not matched to a gene: 2. The length of the CDR3 is 14 residues. Germline loops: CDR1 LNHNV, CDR2 YYDKDF (reference sequence). The full variable domain, rest sourced from reference TRBV15 and TRBJ2-3, is DAMVIQNPRYQVTQFGKPVTLSCSQTLNHNVMYWYQQKSSQAPKLLFHYYDKDFNNEADTPDNFQSRRPNTSFCFLDIRSPGLGDTAMYLCATSLAGGADTQYFGPGTRLTVL.

The chain has TRBV4-3 and TRBJ2-1; 12 bases match TRBD2. The V segment lost 0 bases and the J segment 4 bases; nucleotides outside the gene matches: 4. Germline V gene data show CDR1 as LGHNA and CDR2 as YSLEER. This CDR3 contains 17 residues. The CDR3 spells CASSQDSLAGGYNEQFF. CDR3 bases: TGCGCCAGCAGCCAAGATAGTCTAGCGGGAGGGTACAATGAGCAGTTCTTC.

This clone was observed a handful of times. The chain is built from TRBV7-2 and TRBJ2-5; possible D gene TRBD2, 6 bases. The CDR3 covers 15 residues. Deletions cut 2 bases from V and 5 bases from J, with 15 bases between. Germline V gene lookup returns CDR1 SGHTA and CDR2 FQGNSA. This CDR3 reads CASSLQGSGGETQYF. DNA for the CDR3: TGTGCCAGCAGCTTACAGGGAAGTGGAGGGGAGACCCAGTACTTC.

This chain joins TRBV27 and TRBJ2-7; 9 nucleotides match TRBD2. The CDR3 is 18 residues long. Germline V gene lookup returns CDR1 MNHEY and CDR2 SMNVEV (reference sequence). Unmatched junction bases numbered 15, after V lost 6 bases and J lost 0 bases. The CDR3 nucleotides read TGTGCCAGCAGCCATATCCCGGCTAGCGGGAAGCTCTCCTACGAGCAGTACTTC. Protein sequence: CASSHIPASGKLSYEQYF.

The chain has TRBV19 and TRBJ2-4; 8 nucleotides align to TRBD1. Germline V gene data show CDR1 as LNHDA and CDR2 as SQIVND (reference sequence). The trim removed 8 bases at V and 13 bases at J, leaving 16 bases unmatched. The CDR3 has 14 amino acids. The CDR3 here is CASLDRGRSPLQYF. Here the CDR3 DNA reads TGTGCCAGTTTAGACAGGGGTCGGTCCCCGCTACAGTACTTC.

This clone occurred a few times. This chain connects TRBV7-2 to TRBJ2-5, with D hard to call. Matching the DNA end better, TRBJ2-7 makes the J call doubtful. The CDR3 runs to 14 residues. In germline, CDR1 is SGHTA, CDR2 FQGNSA. The CDR3 sequence is CASSLQQVSYEQYF. The DNA of the CDR3 is TGTGCCAGCAGCTTACAGCAGGTATCCTACGAGCAGTACTTC.

The gene calls are TRBV11-2 and TRBJ2-3; 8 bases are shared with TRBD2. The CDR3 length is 15 residues. The germline V gene encodes CDR1 SGHAT and CDR2 FQNNGV. Trimming cost V 2 bases and J 6 bases; bases outside gene matches: 7. This chain's CDR3 is CASSLPGREVDTQYF. The CDR3 DNA reads as TGTGCCAGCAGCTTACCGGGGCGGGAGGTCGATACGCAGTATTTT.

The chain employs TRBV29-1 and TRBJ2-2; 9 bases are a match to TRBD1. V shed 6 bases, J shed 6 bases, and the junction held 2 bases outside the gene matches. The CDR3 consists of 12 residues. Germline V gene lookup returns CDR1 SQVTM and CDR2 ANQGSEA. The CDR3 spells CSVTGGAGELFF. CDR3 nucleotide sequence: TGCAGCGTGACAGGGGGTGCCGGGGAGCTGTTTTTT.

The rearrangement links TRBV27 to TRBJ2-4; 12 bases are a match to TRBD1. The CDR3 is made up of 15 amino acids. V lost 5 bases, J lost 8 bases, and 7 bases stayed unmatched. Germline CDR1 and CDR2: MNHEY and SMNVEV (reference sequence). The CDR3 is CASSPGTGGLDIQYF. In DNA, the CDR3 is TGTGCCAGCAGTCCTGGGACAGGGGGCTTGGACATTCAGTACTTC.

V gene TRBV7-2 combines with J gene TRBJ2-1; 10 positions match TRBD2. The germline CDR1 and CDR2 sequences are SGHTA and FQGNSA. V lost 1 base, J lost 14 bases, and 11 bases stayed unmatched. The CDR3 is made up of 15 amino acids. CDR3 region: CASSLEALAGEEKFF. CDR3 coding DNA: TGTGCCAGCAGCTTAGAGGCGCTAGCGGGAGAGGAGAAGTTCTTC. Full variable domain (remainder filled in from reference TRBV7-2 and TRBJ2-1): GAGVSQSPSNKVTEKGKDVELRCDPISGHTALYWYRQSLGQGLEFLIYFQGNSAPDKSGLPSDRFSAERTGGSVSTLTIQRTQQEDSAVYLCASSLEALAGEEKFFGPGTRLTVL.

The chain combines TRBV7-9 with TRBJ1-1, with TRBD1 matching 8 bases. CDR1 and CDR2 (germline): SEHNR, FQNEAQ (reference sequence). The CDR3 spans 15 residues. The junction had 7 bases not matched to a gene; V was cut back by 7 bases and J by 0 bases. Written as DNA, the CDR3 is TGTGCCAGCACTCCGAGGGGACAGGTGAACACTGAAGCTTTCTTT. The encoded protein is CASTPRGQVNTEAFF.

This chain joins TRBV27 and TRBJ2-6; D remains unclear. Germline lookup yields CDR1 MNHEY and CDR2 SMNVEV (reference sequence). The CDR3 contains 17 residues. V was cut by 3 bases and J by 0 bases, with 12 bases left in between. Here the CDR3 DNA reads TGTGCCAGCAGTTTTGGCACATTTAACTCTGGGGCCAACGTCCTGACTTTC. It specifies CASSFGTFNSGANVLTF.

V gene TRBV19 combines with J gene TRBJ2-5, with 7 nucleotides matching TRBD1. The junction had 0 bases not matched to a gene; V was cut back by 0 bases and J by 2 bases. Germline assignment: CDR1 LNHDA and CDR2 SQIVND (reference sequence). The CDR3 loop spans 14 amino acids. CDR3 region: CASSIDRGQETQYF. In DNA, the CDR3 is TGTGCCAGTAGTATAGACAGGGGGCAAGAGACCCAGTACTTC.

This chain connects TRBV19 to TRBJ1-5; D may be TRBD1 (5 bases). Germline loops: CDR1 LNHDA, CDR2 SQIVND (reference sequence). The length of the CDR3 is 12 residues. V lost 6 bases and J 7 bases, leaving 10 bases between the germline ends. CDR3: CASSHSGQPQHF. Here the CDR3 DNA reads TGTGCCAGTAGCCATTCAGGGCAGCCCCAGCATTTT.

This chain's CDR3 is CASSVASYSYEQYF. The DNA for the CDR3 is TGTGCCAGCAGTGTAGCATCCTACTCCTACGAGCAGTACTTC. This sequence joins TRBV2 and TRBJ2-7, with D unresolved. CDR1 SNHLY and CDR2 FYNNEI come from the germline V gene. The CDR3 runs to 14 residues. Trimming took off 4 bases at V and 0 bases at J, with 10 bases between the two ends.

This clone was recorded a few times. The rearrangement joins TRBV25-1 to TRBJ2-2; D is possibly TRBD2 (5 bases). The CDR3 runs to 16 residues. Germline V gene lookup returns CDR1 MGHDK and CDR2 SYGVNS. V gave up 3 bases and J gave up 1 base, with 12 bases separating them. CDR3 region: CASSDSGILNTGELFF. CDR3 bases: TGTGCCAGCAGTGACTCCGGGATATTGAACACCGGGGAGCTGTTTTTT.

V and J are TRBV10-1 and TRBJ2-7, with 13 bases that match TRBD2. The CDR3 sequence is 16 residues long. CDR1 and CDR2 from the germline V gene are WNHNN and SYGVQD (reference sequence). The J segment lost 7 bases and the V segment lost 4 bases, leaving 10 bases of the junction unmatched. The CDR3 DNA reads as TGCGCCAGCAGTGCCCGACTAGCGGGAGGTGGAAGGGAGCAGTACTTC. Translated, it gives CASSARLAGGGREQYF.

The chain joins TRBV2 to TRBJ1-5, with 10 bases identical to TRBD1. The CDR3 length is 13 residues. The ends lost 6 bases at V and 6 bases at J; junction bases unmatched: 2. Germline-derived CDR1 and CDR2 are SNHLY and FYNNEI. The CDR3 DNA is TGTGCCAGCAGCGGGACAGGGGCTCAGCCCCAGCATTTT. Encoded protein: CASSGTGAQPQHF.

V and J are TRBV5-1 and TRBJ1-1; D call uncertain. The V end was cut by 3 bases, the J end by 5 bases, with 14 bases between. The CDR3 covers 14 residues. Germline V gives CDR1 SGHRS, CDR2 YFSETQ. The CDR3 spells CASSSNPGSTEAFF. Here the CDR3 DNA reads TGCGCCAGCAGCTCAAACCCGGGATCGACTGAAGCTTTCTTT.

In its sample, this clone was seen a few times. This chain connects TRBV7-9 to TRBJ2-3, with a possible D match to TRBD1 (5 bases). The CDR3 contains 14 residues. Deletions cut 5 bases from V and 2 bases from J, with 11 bases between. Germline values: CDR1 SEHNR, CDR2 FQNEAQ (reference sequence). The CDR3 DNA reads TGTGCCAGCAGCCCCAGGGTTAACACAGATACGCAGTATTTT. Translated, it gives CASSPRVNTDTQYF.

The chain carries TRBV15 and TRBJ1-1; D may be TRBD1 (6 bases). This CDR3 comprises 15 residues. CDR1 and CDR2 (germline): LNHNV, YYDKDF (reference sequence). V shed 1 base and J shed 6 bases, with 15 bases lying between them. CDR3 amino acids: CATSRGQGKVPEAFF. CDR3 coding DNA: TGTGCCACCAGCAGAGGCCAGGGGAAAGTGCCTGAAGCTTTCTTT.

The chain carries TRBV4-2 and TRBJ2-5; 8 nucleotides match TRBD2. CDR1 LGHNA and CDR2 YNFKEQ come from the germline V gene. The length of the CDR3 is 16 residues. Trimming took 1 base from V and 3 from J; bases not matched to a gene: 7. The CDR3 sequence: CASSQAGRLAKETQYF. The CDR3 bases are TGTGCCAGCAGCCAAGCGGGAAGACTAGCGAAAGAGACCCAGTACTTC.